This TCR beta chain is from a study of siplizumab effects on memory and regulatory T cells. Findings of the study overall: Naive T cells looked more diverse than memory cells, and they looked like major contributors to the alloresponse. The majority of clones, roughly 80-97% of proliferating CD4+ or CD8+ clones, lacked an assignable naive or memory phenotype.

The study assayed around 9.3 x 10^4 TCR templates per sample. Here immunoSEQ multiplex PCR was the method, and the copy in TCRdb shows in-frame clones only, minus some. This sample has more than 95,000 clones, with roughly 94% found just once. Note on this clone: Its antigen remains unknown.

V dropped 2 bases and J dropped 4 bases, with 15 bases sitting between them. Per germline, CDR1 SGHNT and CDR2 YYREEE (reference sequence). The CDR3 spans 15 residues. The TCR comes from a human donor in good health. The source material was non-Treg CD4+ T cells sorted from blood. This chain links TRBV5-4 with TRBJ2-5; maybe TRBD1 (6 bases). CDR3 protein: CASSLRGKGGETQYF. As DNA, the CDR3 is TGTGCCAGCAGCTTAAGGGGGAAGGGTGGAGAGACCCAGTACTTC. The whole variable domain, remainder taken from reference TRBV5-4 and TRBJ2-5, is ETGVTQSPTHLIKTRGQQVTLRCSSQSGHNTVSWYQQALGQGPQFIFQYYREEENGRGNFPPRFSGLQFPNYSSELNVNALELDDSALYLCASSLRGKGGETQYFGPGTRLLVL.